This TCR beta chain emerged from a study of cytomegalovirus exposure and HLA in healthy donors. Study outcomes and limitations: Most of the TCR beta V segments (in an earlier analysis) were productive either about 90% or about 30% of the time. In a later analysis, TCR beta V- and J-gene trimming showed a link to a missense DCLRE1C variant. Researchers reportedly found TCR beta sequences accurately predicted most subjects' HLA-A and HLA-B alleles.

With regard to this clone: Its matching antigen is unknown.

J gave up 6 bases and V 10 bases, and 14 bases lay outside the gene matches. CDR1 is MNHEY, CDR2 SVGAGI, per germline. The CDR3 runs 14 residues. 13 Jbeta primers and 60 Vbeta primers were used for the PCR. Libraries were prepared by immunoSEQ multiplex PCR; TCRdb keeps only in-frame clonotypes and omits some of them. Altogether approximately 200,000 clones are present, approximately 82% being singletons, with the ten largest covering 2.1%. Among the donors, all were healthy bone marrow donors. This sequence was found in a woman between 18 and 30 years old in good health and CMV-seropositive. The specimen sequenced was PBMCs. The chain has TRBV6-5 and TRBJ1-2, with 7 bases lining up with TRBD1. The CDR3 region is CATFATTGLDGYTF. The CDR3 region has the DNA TGTGCCACATTCGCGACGACAGGGTTAGATGGCTACACCTTC.